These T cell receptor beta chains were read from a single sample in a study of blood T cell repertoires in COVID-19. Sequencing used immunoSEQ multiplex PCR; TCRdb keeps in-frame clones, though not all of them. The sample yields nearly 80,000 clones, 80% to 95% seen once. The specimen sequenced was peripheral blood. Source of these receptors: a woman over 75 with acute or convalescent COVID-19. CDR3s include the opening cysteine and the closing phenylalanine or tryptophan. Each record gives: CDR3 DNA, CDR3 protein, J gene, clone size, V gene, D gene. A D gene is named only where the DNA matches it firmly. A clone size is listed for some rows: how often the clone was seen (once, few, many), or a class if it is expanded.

TGTGCCACCAGCCTACCGGGACAGGGTATAGGTGGGGCCAACGTCCTGACTTTC,CATSLPGQGIGGANVLTF,TRBJ2-6,once,TRBV15,TRBD1
TGTGCCAGCAGTGTTCGGGGCACCGGGGAGCTGTTTTTT,CASSVRGTGELFF,TRBJ2-2,-,TRBV2,-
TGTGCCAGCAGCAGGGGGCTTTCGGAAAACACCATATATTTT,CASSRGLSENTIYF,TRBJ1-3,-,TRBV21-1,-
TGTGCCAGCAGTGAAATAGTGGACAATGAGCAGTTCTTC,CASSEIVDNEQFF,TRBJ2-1,-,TRBV2,-
TGTGCCAGCAGCCCCCGGACAGGCTACGAGCAGTACTTC,CASSPRTGYEQYF,TRBJ2-7,-,TRBV7-9,TRBD1
TGCAGCGTCAAAAGGGACAGCAAAAACATTCAGTACTTC,CSVKRDSKNIQYF,TRBJ2-4,-,TRBV29-1,TRBD1
TGTGCTAGTGCCAGGGGACAGGGGATCAAAAACATTCAGTACTTC,CASARGQGIKNIQYF,TRBJ2-4,-,TRBV12-5,TRBD1
TGCGCCAGCAGCCAAGACCAGGACAGGGGCCAGCCCCAGCATTTT,CASSQDQDRGQPQHF,TRBJ1-5,-,TRBV4-3,TRBD1
TGTGCCAGCAAAAACGACAGGGGGATTTCACCCCTCCACTTT,CASKNDRGISPLHF,TRBJ1-6,-,TRBV6-5,TRBD1
TGTGCCAGCAGCCAGACTAGCGGGAAGGACACCGGGGAGCTGTTTTTT,CASSQTSGKDTGELFF,TRBJ2-2,-,TRBV7-6,TRBD2
TGTGCCAGCAGTGCCTTGCAGGGGGAAATTGGAAACACCATATATTTT,CASSALQGEIGNTIYF,TRBJ1-3,-,TRBV2,TRBD1
TGTGCCAGCAGCTTAGGTACCCTCAGCGGGAGGAGTACAGATACGCAGTATTTT,CASSLGTLSGRSTDTQYF,TRBJ2-3,-,TRBV11-2,TRBD2
TGTGCCAGCAGCCAAGCAGGGGGACCAAGCTCTGGAAACACCATATATTTT,CASSQAGGPSSGNTIYF,TRBJ1-3,-,TRBV3-1/TRBV3-2,TRBD1
TGTGCCAGCACCGACACCAACACAGATACGCAGTATTTT,CASTDTNTDTQYF,TRBJ2-3,-,TRBV28,-
TGTGCCAGCAGCTTGAGGGGCGCCGGGGAGCTGTTTTTT,CASSLRGAGELFF,TRBJ2-2,few,TRBV5-8,-
TGCAGCGTACAAAACGGTCGGCCGGGACAGGCTTATGGCTACACCTTC,CSVQNGRPGQAYGYTF,TRBJ1-2,-,TRBV29-1,TRBD1
TGTGCCAGCACAAGACAGGCGGGTCAGCCCCAGCATTTT,CASTRQAGQPQHF,TRBJ1-5,-,TRBV6-6,-
TGTGCCAGCAGCTTATCAGGGGACACTGAAGCTTTCTTT,CASSLSGDTEAFF,TRBJ1-1,-,TRBV7-7,-
TGTGCCAGCACGGGACTAGCGGGATATGAGCAGTTCTTC,CASTGLAGYEQFF,TRBJ2-1,few,TRBV2,TRBD2
TGCGCCAGCAGCTTCGATAGACAGGGCACTAATGAAAAACTGTTTTTT,CASSFDRQGTNEKLFF,TRBJ1-4,once,TRBV5-1,TRBD1
TGTGCCACTCGACTAGCGGGCACCTACGAGCAGTACTTC,CATRLAGTYEQYF,TRBJ2-7,-,TRBV3-1/TRBV3-2,TRBD2
TGTGCCAGCAGCGTAATCGGGACTAGCGTGGCAGATACGCAGTATTTT,CASSVIGTSVADTQYF,TRBJ2-3,-,TRBV9,TRBD2
TGTGCCAGCACGTCAACAGGGGTCGCAGATACGCAGTATTTT,CASTSTGVADTQYF,TRBJ2-3,-,TRBV28,TRBD1
TGTGCCAGCAGTTTAATCAGCGGGGGGGTAAATCAGCCCCAGCATTTT,CASSLISGGVNQPQHF,TRBJ1-5,-,TRBV28,-
TGTGCCAGCAGCTTTAACGTGGGGCCCTCGGATGGCTACACCTTC,CASSFNVGPSDGYTF,TRBJ1-2,-,TRBV7-8,-
TGCGCCAGCAGCGGCCGCGGCGATACGCAGTATTTT,CASSGRGDTQYF,TRBJ2-3,-,TRBV5-1,-
TGTGCCAGCAGAAAAAGGGGGACGGACGGGGAGCTGTTTTTT,CASRKRGTDGELFF,TRBJ2-2,-,TRBV2,-
TGCGCCAGCAGCCCAACTTCTAGCGGGAGTATTGATGAGCAGTTCTTC,CASSPTSSGSIDEQFF,TRBJ2-1,-,TRBV5-1,TRBD2
TGTGCCAGCAGCGCCGGACTAGCGGGTTGGATCTTC,CASSAGLAGWIF,TRBJ2-1,-,TRBV6-5,TRBD2
TGCGCCAGCAGCTTACGCCAGGGGGATCAGCCCCAGCATTTT,CASSLRQGDQPQHF,TRBJ1-5,-,TRBV5-1,TRBD1
TGTGCCAGCAGTTTGAGACAGGGGTATGGCTACACCTTC,CASSLRQGYGYTF,TRBJ1-2,-,TRBV12-3/TRBV12-4,TRBD1
TGTGCCAGCAGTTACTCGAATCTTATGGCTGGCTATGGCTACACCTTC,CASSYSNLMAGYGYTF,TRBJ1-2,-,TRBV6-5,-
TGCGCCAGCAGCCGACAAACAGGGAGCACTGAAGCTTTCTTT,CASSRQTGSTEAFF,TRBJ1-1,-,TRBV4-3,-
TGTGCCAGCAGCAGCCCCGGGGGGCCCGAGCAGTACTTC,CASSSPGGPEQYF,TRBJ2-7,-,TRBV7-8,-
TGTGCCAGTAGTATTAGGGGGACCCTCTCCTACGAGCAGTACTTC,CASSIRGTLSYEQYF,TRBJ2-7,-,TRBV19,-
TGTGCCATGTCAGGGGGTAGGGACACTGAAGCTTTCTTT,CAMSGGRDTEAFF,TRBJ1-1,-,TRBV10-3,TRBD1
TGTGCCAGCAGCGCCGGACAGGTCGCGGACACCATATATTTT,CASSAGQVADTIYF,TRBJ1-3,-,TRBV9,TRBD1
TGTGCCAGCAGGGGCGTGGCAGGGCTAGGTTCACCCCTCCACTTT,CASRGVAGLGSPLHF,TRBJ1-6,-,TRBV2,-
TGTGCCAGCAGCTTGGTTCGCAGCCTAGGAATCTCTGGCTACACCTTC,CASSLVRSLGISGYTF,TRBJ1-2,-,TRBV5-6,-
TGTGCCAGCAGTTCCAGGGTTAGCGAGCAGTACTTC,CASSSRVSEQYF,TRBJ2-7,-,TRBV6-2/TRBV6-3,-